This note documents a single T cell receptor beta chain sequence. Germline V gene sequence: CDR1 LGHDT, CDR2 YNNKEL (reference sequence). The CDR3 is made up of 15 amino acids. V dropped 5 bases and J dropped 5; count of bases not matched to a gene: 10. The data stem from a study of blood T cell repertoires in COVID-19. Study overall: Spain, Italy and the United States supplied samples that represented acute and convalescent COVID-19. T cells, B-cell-depleted T cells, or PBMCs supplied cDNA or gDNA.

In the source study's methods: Nucleated cell number was recorded as an estimate derived from reference gene primer amplification. Here immunoSEQ multiplex PCR was the method, and the copy in TCRdb shows in-frame clones only, minus some. D and trimming were read from the DNA, whereas the V and J calls and clone size are those reported in that table. The sample includes about 87,000 clones, around four fifths of them seen just once. The TCR comes from a woman aged 60-75 years with acute or convalescent COVID-19. The rearrangement uses TRBV3-1 (or the pseudogene TRBV3-2) and TRBJ2-5, with 8 bases that match TRBD2. Input material: peripheral blood. CDR3 sequence (DNA): TGTGCCAGCAGCTGGCGGGAGGACTCTTCGGAGACCCAGTACTTC. This translates into CASSWREDSSETQYF.